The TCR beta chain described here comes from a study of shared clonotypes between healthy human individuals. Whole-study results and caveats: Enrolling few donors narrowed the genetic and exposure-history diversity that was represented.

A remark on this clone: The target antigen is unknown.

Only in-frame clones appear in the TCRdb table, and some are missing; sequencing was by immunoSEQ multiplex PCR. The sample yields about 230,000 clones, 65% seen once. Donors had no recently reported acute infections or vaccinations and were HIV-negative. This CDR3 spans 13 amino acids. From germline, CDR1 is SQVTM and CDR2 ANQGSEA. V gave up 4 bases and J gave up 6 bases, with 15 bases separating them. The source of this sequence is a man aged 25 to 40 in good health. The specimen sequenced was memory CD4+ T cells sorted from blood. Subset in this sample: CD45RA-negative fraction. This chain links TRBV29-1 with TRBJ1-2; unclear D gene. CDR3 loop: CSVAGWQDDGYTF. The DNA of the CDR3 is TGCAGCGTTGCGGGGTGGCAGGACGATGGCTACACCTTC.